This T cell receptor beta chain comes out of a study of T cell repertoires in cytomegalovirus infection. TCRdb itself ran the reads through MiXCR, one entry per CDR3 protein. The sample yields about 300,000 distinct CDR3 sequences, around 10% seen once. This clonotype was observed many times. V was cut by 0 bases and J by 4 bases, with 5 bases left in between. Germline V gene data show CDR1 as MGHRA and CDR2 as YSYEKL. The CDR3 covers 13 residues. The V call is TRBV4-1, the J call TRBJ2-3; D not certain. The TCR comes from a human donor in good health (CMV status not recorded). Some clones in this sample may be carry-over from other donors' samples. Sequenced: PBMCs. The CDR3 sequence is CASSQDDSDTQYF. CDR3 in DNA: TGCGCCAGCAGCCAAGATGATTCAGATACGCAGTATTTT.